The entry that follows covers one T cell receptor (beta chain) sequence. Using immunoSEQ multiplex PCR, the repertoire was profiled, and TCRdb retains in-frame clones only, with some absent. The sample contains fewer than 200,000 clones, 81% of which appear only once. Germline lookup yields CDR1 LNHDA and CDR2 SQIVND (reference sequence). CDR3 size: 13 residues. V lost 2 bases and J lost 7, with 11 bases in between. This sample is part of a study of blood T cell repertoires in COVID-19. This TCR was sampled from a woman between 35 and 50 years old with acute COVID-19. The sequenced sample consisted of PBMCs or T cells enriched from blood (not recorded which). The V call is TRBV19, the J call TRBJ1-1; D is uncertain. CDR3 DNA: TGTGCCAGTAGTATATACGGGGAGAATGAAGCTTTCTTT. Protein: CASSIYGENEAFF. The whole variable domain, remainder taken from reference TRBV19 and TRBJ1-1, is DGGITQSPKYLFRKEGQNVTLSCEQNLNHDAMYWYRQDPGQGLRLIYYSQIVNDFQKGDIAEGYSVSREKKESFPLTVTSAQKNPTAFYLCASSIYGENEAFFGQGTRLTVV.